This section outlines one TCR beta chain sequence together with its context. Its target is not known. The sample originates from a study of identical twins. Study-level points and caveats: Models underestimated out-of-frame TCR alpha sharing in monozygotic twins.

CDR1 is SGDLS and CDR2 is YYNGEE in the germline V gene. The V gene lost 3 bases and the J gene lost 4 bases, with 11 bases spanning the gap. The CDR3 totals 14 residues. TCRdb re-analysed the 5' RACE reads in MiXCR, keeping a single row per CDR3 protein. This table holds about 530,000 distinct CDR3 sequences, approximately 20% found once. These data were also reused for a study on yellow fever vaccine responses in identical twins.

Source material: CD4+ T cells sorted from blood. The TCR was taken from a woman aged 18-35 years in good health. The V call is TRBV9, the J call TRBJ2-1; D is ambiguous. For the CDR3, the DNA is TGTGCCAGCAGCGCAGATCCCCTGTACAATGAGCAGTTCTTC. Amino acid sequence: CASSADPLYNEQFF.